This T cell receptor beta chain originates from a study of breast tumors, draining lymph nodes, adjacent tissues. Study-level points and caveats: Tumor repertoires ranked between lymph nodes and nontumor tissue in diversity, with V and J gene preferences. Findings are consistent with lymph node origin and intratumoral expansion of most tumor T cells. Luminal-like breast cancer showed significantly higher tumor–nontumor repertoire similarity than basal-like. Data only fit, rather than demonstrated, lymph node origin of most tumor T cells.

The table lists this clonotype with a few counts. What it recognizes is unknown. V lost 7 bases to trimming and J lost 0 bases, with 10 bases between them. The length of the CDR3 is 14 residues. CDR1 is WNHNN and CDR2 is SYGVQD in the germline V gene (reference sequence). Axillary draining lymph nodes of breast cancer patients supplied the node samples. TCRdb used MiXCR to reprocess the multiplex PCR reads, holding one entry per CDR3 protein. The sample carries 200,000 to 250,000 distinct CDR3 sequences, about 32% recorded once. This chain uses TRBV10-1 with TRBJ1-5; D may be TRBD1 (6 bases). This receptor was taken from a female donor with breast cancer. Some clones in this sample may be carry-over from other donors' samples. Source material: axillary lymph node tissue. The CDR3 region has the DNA TGCGCCAGCACCGGACAGAGTAGCAATCAGCCCCAGCATTTT. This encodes CASTGQSSNQPQHF.